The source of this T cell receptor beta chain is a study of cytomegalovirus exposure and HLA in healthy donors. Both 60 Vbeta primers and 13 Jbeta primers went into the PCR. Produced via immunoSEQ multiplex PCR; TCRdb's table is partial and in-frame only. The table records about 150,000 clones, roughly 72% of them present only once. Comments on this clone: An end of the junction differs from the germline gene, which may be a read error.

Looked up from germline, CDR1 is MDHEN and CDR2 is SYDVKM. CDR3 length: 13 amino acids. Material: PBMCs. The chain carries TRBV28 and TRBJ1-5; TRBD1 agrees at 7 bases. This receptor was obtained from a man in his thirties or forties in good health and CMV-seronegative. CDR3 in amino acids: CASSSGGGQPQNF. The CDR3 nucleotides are TGTGCCAGCAGTTCAGGGGGAGGTCAGCCCCAGAATTTT. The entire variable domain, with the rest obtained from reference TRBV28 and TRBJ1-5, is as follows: DVKVTQSSRYLVKRTGEKVFLECVQDMDHENMFWYRQDPGLGLRLIYFSYDVKMKEKGDIPEGYSVSREKKERFSLILESASTNQTSMYLCASSSGGGQPQNFGDGTRLSIL.